This record covers a single T cell receptor (beta chain). Unique molecular identifiers were incorporated when the TCRbeta library was constructed. MiXCR, run by TCRdb on the PCR reads, gives a single entry per CDR3 protein. The data contain hundreds of thousands of distinct CDR3 sequences, around 15% of them singletons. The record originates from a study of T-cell reconstitution after alpha-beta-depleted transplantation in children. The junction had 6 bases not matched to a gene; V was cut back by 3 bases and J by 8 bases. Germline V gene lookup returns CDR1 LNHNV and CDR2 YYDKDF (reference sequence). This CDR3 region has 15 residues.

The chain has TRBV15 and TRBJ2-2; 10 nucleotides match TRBD1. This TCR was sampled from a male patient aged 2-10 years who had a stem cell transplant for acute lymphoblastic leukemia, so the T cells may come from the graft donor. Sequencing was performed on PBMCs, mostly from graft donor cells, taken 360 days after TCRalphabeta/CD19-depleted stem cell transplant. The CDR3 DNA reads TGTGCCACCAGCAGTCGACAGGGGGCGAGAGGGGAGCTGTTTTTT. The encoded protein is CATSSRQGARGELFF.